This T cell receptor beta chain was sequenced during a study of shared clonotypes between healthy human individuals. Assay execution proceeded at the deep level. Replicate PCRs were loaded with around 280 ng DNA from unsorted PBMC, some 33,000 T cell genomes. Repertoires were generated with immunoSEQ multiplex PCR, while TCRdb's copy carries only in-frame clones and drops some. The sample carries nearly 500,000 clones, about 82% recorded once. General study findings and limits: Represented diversity (both genetic and exposure-history) was limited by the small number of donors.

The donors, healthy adults who were HIV-negative, had experienced no recent acute infections or vaccinations. In regard to this clone: Antigen unknown.

The sequence derives from a woman in her forties in good health. Some clones in this sample may be carry-over from other donors' samples. Input material: PBMCs.

The CDR3 loop is CASSIGRLAGNIQYF. The DNA for the CDR3 is TGTGCCAGTAGTATTGGGAGACTAGCGGGAAACATTCAGTACTTC. V usage is TRBV19 and J usage is TRBJ2-4, with 10 bases aligning to TRBD2. The germline V gene has CDR1 LNHDA and CDR2 SQIVND (reference sequence). The trim removed 3 bases at V and 6 bases at J, leaving 5 bases unmatched. CDR3 length: 15 residues.